These T cell receptor beta chains were read from a single sample in a study of cytomegalovirus exposure and HLA in healthy donors. Profiling relied on immunoSEQ multiplex PCR, and the TCRdb table lists in-frame clones only, not all of them. Its table lists 45,000 to 70,000 clones. Material for sequencing was PBMCs. Every receptor here comes from a woman between 45 and 65 years old in good health and CMV-seropositive. CDR3s include the opening cysteine and the closing phenylalanine or tryptophan. The D gene is left open where the match is weak.

J | D | V | DNA | CDR3
TRBJ2-1 | TRBD2 | TRBV11-2 | TGTGCCAGCAGCTCGGAACAGCGGGGGCCCTACAATGAGCAGTTCTTC | CASSSEQRGPYNEQFF
TRBJ2-3 | - | TRBV7-2 | TGTGCCAGCAGCTTACGAGGGGGTTCCACAGATACGCAGTATTTT | CASSLRGGSTDTQYF
TRBJ2-3 | TRBD2 | TRBV7-9 | TGTGCCAGCATGCTTAGCGGGTCTAGCACAGATACGCAGTATTTT | CASMLSGSSTDTQYF
TRBJ1-1 | - | TRBV30 | TGTGCCTGGAGTGTAAGTGGAGGAACTGAAGCTTTCTTT | CAWSVSGGTEAFF
TRBJ2-1 | - | TRBV28 | TGTGCCAGCAGTTTACTGGGCATTGAGCAGTTCTTC | CASSLLGIEQFF
TRBJ2-1 | TRBD2 | TRBV5-6 | TGTGCCAGCAGCTTGGCCGGCGGGGGGCATTTCTACAATGAGCAGTTCTTC | CASSLAGGGHFYNEQFF
TRBJ1-4 | - | TRBV7-2 | TGTGCCAGCAGCTTAGCGGGAGTCCTTACTAATGAAAAACTGTTTTTT | CASSLAGVLTNEKLFF
TRBJ2-7 | - | TRBV21-1 | TGTGCCAGCAGCAAAGTGGGTATCGACAGGCGCCACGAGCAGTACTTC | CASSKVGIDRRHEQYF
TRBJ2-7 | - | TRBV4-1 | TGCGCCAGCAGCCAAGGGGTCAGGGTGGGGGCTTACGAGCAGTACTTC | CASSQGVRVGAYEQYF
TRBJ2-2 | TRBD1 | TRBV6-9 | TGTGCCAGCAGGCAACAGGGGACCGGGGAGCTGTTTTTT | CASRQQGTGELFF
TRBJ1-4 | TRBD1 | TRBV19 | TGTGCCAGTAGCGGACAGGGGGCGGGTGAAAAACTGTTTTTT | CASSGQGAGEKLFF
TRBJ2-7 | - | TRBV19 | TGTGCCAGTAGTGAAAAGGCGGCCTACGAGCAGTACTTC | CASSEKAAYEQYF
TRBJ2-2 | TRBD2 | TRBV5-1 | TGCGCCAGCAGCCTCACTATAGCGGGAGCCCTGCCTCGGACCGGGGAGCTGTTTTTT | CASSLTIAGALPRTGELFF
TRBJ1-1 | TRBD1 | TRBV7-6 | TGTGCCAGCAGCCCCGTGGACAGGGAAGCTTTCTTT | CASSPVDREAFF
TRBJ1-1 | - | TRBV29-1 | TGCAGCGCTGGGGATTCGAGGGACACTGAAGCTTTCTTT | CSAGDSRDTEAFF
TRBJ2-7 | TRBD1 | TRBV6-5 | TGTGCCAGCAGTTACAAAGGACAGGGTCTCAAGCAGTACTTC | CASSYKGQGLKQYF
TRBJ2-1 | - | TRBV18 | TGTGCCAGCTCAGATAGCCGAAATGAGCAGTTCTTC | CASSDSRNEQFF
TRBJ2-1 | TRBD1 | TRBV5-8 | TGTGCCAGCAGCCAGGGACAGGGATACAATGAGCAGTTCTTC | CASSQGQGYNEQFF
TRBJ2-1 | TRBD2 | TRBV6-5 | TGTGCCAGCAAATGGCAGCGGGGGGGACCCAATGAGCAGTTCTTC | CASKWQRGGPNEQFF
TRBJ2-5 | - | TRBV28 | TGTGCCAGCAATGGCTTTCCACAAGAGACCCAGTACTTC | CASNGFPQETQYF
TRBJ1-5 | - | TRBV25-1 | TGTGCCAGCAGTGAACCAGGGGCCGATCAGCCCCAGCATTTT | CASSEPGADQPQHF
TRBJ2-1 | - | TRBV16 | TGTGCCAGCAGCCAACATAGCGGTCGTGAGCAGTTCTTC | CASSQHSGREQFF
TRBJ1-5 | - | TRBV6-1 | TGTGCCAGCAAAGGTGGGACACTCAATCAGCCCCAGCATTTT | CASKGGTLNQPQHF
TRBJ2-7 | TRBD1 | TRBV5-6 | TGTGCCAGCAGCCCAACAGGGGGCTCGCGCCACGAGCAGTACTTC | CASSPTGGSRHEQYF
TRBJ1-2 | - | TRBV7-3 | TGTGCCAGCAGTTCCACCGGGGGATATGGCTACACCTTC | CASSSTGGYGYTF
TRBJ1-4 | - | TRBV18 | TGTGCCAGCTCAACAGGGTCCACTAATGAAAAACTGTTTTTT | CASSTGSTNEKLFF
TRBJ2-3 | TRBD2 | TRBV19 | TGTGCCAGTAGTCTAGCGGGAGGTCCCCTGTTGGATACGCAGTATTTT | CASSLAGGPLLDTQYF
TRBJ1-2 | TRBD1 | TRBV4-2 | TGTGCCAGCAGCCAAGGACAGGGGACCGGTGGCTACACCTTC | CASSQGQGTGGYTF
TRBJ2-2 | - | TRBV11-2 | TGTGCCAGCAGCCCCAGCGGGGAGCTGTTTTTT | CASSPSGELFF
TRBJ1-1 | - | TRBV7-3 | TGTGCCAGCAGTTCCGGAGCGAACACTGAAGCTTTCTTT | CASSSGANTEAFF
TRBJ2-7 | - | TRBV11-2 | TGTGCCAGCAGCTTATCGGGCTACGAGCAGTACTTC | CASSLSGYEQYF
TRBJ1-5 | - | TRBV30 | TGTGCCTGGAGTGTACAAGGCAATCAGCCCCAGCATTTT | CAWSVQGNQPQHF
TRBJ2-7 | TRBD2 | TRBV28 | TGTGCCAGCAGTTTAGGGAGCGGGAGCCACGAGCAGTACTTC | CASSLGSGSHEQYF
TRBJ1-1 | - | TRBV13 | TGTGTCCCCAGTCAGGGAGGAGGATGGTTCCCTCAGAACACTGAAGCTTTCTTT | CVPSQGGGWFPQNTEAFF
TRBJ2-1 | - | TRBV5-6 | TGTGCCAGCAGCTTCCCGTTAGAATACAATGAGCAGTTCTTC | CASSFPLEYNEQFF
TRBJ1-2 | - | TRBV29-1 | TGCAGCGTTGAATGGGGGGGCGGCGGCTACACCTTC | CSVEWGGGGYTF
TRBJ1-2 | - | TRBV20-1 | TGCAGTGCCAGGGAGGGTGGCTACACCTTC | CSAREGGYTF
TRBJ2-5 | - | TRBV6-1 | TGTGCCAGCAGTGACGGTCCCGGACTTACGTACTTC | CASSDGPGLTYF
TRBJ2-7 | TRBD2 | TRBV5-1 | TGCGCCAGCAGCTTGCTAGCGGTGGAGGGTCGCGAGCAGTACTTC | CASSLLAVEGREQYF
TRBJ2-1 | TRBD2 | TRBV5-1 | TGCGCCAGCAGCGAGGGACTAGCGGAGGACAATGAGCAGTTCTTC | CASSEGLAEDNEQFF
TRBJ1-4 | TRBD1 | TRBV7-2 | TGTGCCAGCAGCCTCAGACAGGGGGAAAAACTGTTTTTT | CASSLRQGEKLFF